A single sample is the source of the 16 T cell receptor beta chains below, sequenced in a study of T-cell reconstitution after alpha-beta-depleted transplantation in children. As it was prepared, the TCRbeta library received unique molecular identifiers. Using its own MiXCR run on the PCR reads, TCRdb lists one record per CDR3 protein. The repertoire includes fewer than 500,000 distinct CDR3 sequences, roughly 44% of them detected once, and roughly 27% sits in the top ten. Sequencing was performed on PBMCs, taken before TCRalphabeta/CD19-depleted stem cell transplant. These receptors all stem from a girl aged 2 to 9 with aplastic anemia, due to receive a stem cell transplant.

The V gene is TRBV11-2, the J gene TRBJ2-1; the D call may be TRBD1 or TRBD2 (5 bases each). The CDR3 runs 16 residues. Trimming removed 5 bases at V and 5 bases at J, with 19 bases between. Germline CDR1 SGHAT, CDR2 FQNNGV. The CDR3 spells CASSPSRWGSHNEQFF. CDR3 nucleotides: TGTGCCAGCAGCCCCTCAAGGTGGGGGAGCCACAATGAGCAGTTCTTC.

This clonotype was detected only a few times. J is TRBJ2-1 and V is TRBV18; 9 bases line up with TRBD2. V lost 2 bases, J lost 0 bases, and 11 bases stayed unmatched. The CDR3 sequence is 19 residues long. Germline values: CDR1 KGHSH, CDR2 LQKENI. In DNA, the CDR3 is TGTGCCAGCTCACCATTACCACTAGCGGGTGGCGCCTCCTACAATGAGCAGTTCTTC. This codes for CASSPLPLAGGASYNEQFF.

V gene TRBV5-6 combines with J gene TRBJ2-1; tentative D call: TRBD2 (7 bases). The CDR3 is 16 residues long. Trimming removed 1 base from V and 5 bases from J, with 16 bases in between. The germline gives CDR1 SGHDT, CDR2 YYEEEE. The CDR3 DNA sequence: TGTGCCAGCAGCTTGTTTCGGGGGGCGAGGCACAATGAGCAGTTCTTC. This codes for CASSLFRGARHNEQFF.

This chain connects TRBV10-3 to TRBJ1-1; 7 nucleotides match TRBD1. The CDR3 contains 13 residues. The junction had 13 bases not matched to a gene; V was cut back by 10 bases and J by 8 bases. CDR1 and CDR2 from the germline V gene are ENHRY and SYGVKD. The CDR3, as DNA: TGTGCCACGGGAGGGACAGTCTCATCGGAAGCTTTCTTT. This gives the protein CATGGTVSSEAFF.

The V gene is TRBV6-1, the J gene TRBJ2-4; D call uncertain. Germline CDR1 reads MNHNS; CDR2 reads SASEGT. The V end was cut by 5 bases, the J end by 0 bases, with 14 bases between. The CDR3 loop spans 16 amino acids. The CDR3 loop reads CASSPQARLAKNIQYF. The DNA for the CDR3 is TGTGCCAGCAGTCCCCAGGCACGTCTAGCCAAAAACATTCAGTACTTC.

The chain has TRBV20-1 and TRBJ2-1, with 8 nucleotides matching TRBD2. Germline values: CDR1 DFQATT, CDR2 SNEGSKA (reference sequence). The J segment lost 8 bases and the V segment lost 1 base, leaving 13 bases of the junction unmatched. The CDR3 extends over 16 amino acids. This CDR3 is CSARALGTSLWDEQFF. The CDR3 bases are TGCAGTGCTAGAGCCCTTGGGACTAGTCTTTGGGATGAGCAGTTCTTC.

J is TRBJ2-3 and V is TRBV7-2; possible D gene TRBD2, 6 bases. V lost 5 bases to trimming and J lost 4 bases, with 10 bases between them. The CDR3 runs to 13 residues. Germline values: CDR1 SGHTA, CDR2 FQGNSA. The CDR3: CASSARLADTQYF. CDR3 coding DNA: TGTGCCAGCAGCGCTAGACTAGCAGATACGCAGTATTTT.

V and J are TRBV20-1 and TRBJ2-7, with TRBD1 matching over 9 bases. V lost 5 bases, J lost 2 bases, and 10 bases stayed unmatched. The CDR3 spans 15 residues. CDR1 and CDR2 (germline): DFQATT, SNEGSKA (reference sequence). The CDR3 region has the DNA TGCAGTGCTCAACCCCGGGACAGGGCGCCCTACGAGCAGTACTTC. Its protein product is CSAQPRDRAPYEQYF.

Many counts were recorded for this clonotype. The J gene is TRBJ2-3, the V gene TRBV29-1; 11 bases fit TRBD1. Germline V gene lookup returns CDR1 SQVTM and CDR2 ANQGSEA. Trimming at V came to 8 bases and at J to 4 bases, leaving 5 bases not matched to a gene. The CDR3 spans 13 residues. The chain's CDR3 is CSLRTGGADTQYF. CDR3 DNA: TGCAGCCTAAGGACAGGGGGCGCAGATACGCAGTATTTT.

This clonotype was detected ten times or more. The gene calls are TRBV20-1 and TRBJ2-3; possibly TRBD1 for D (6 bases). This CDR3 has 15 amino acids. Trimming shortened V by 4 bases and J by 1 base, and 15 bases separated the two germline ends. Germline V gives CDR1 DFQATT, CDR2 SNEGSKA (reference sequence). CDR3 protein: CSATESAGGTDTQYF. The CDR3 nucleotides are TGCAGTGCTACGGAATCTGCAGGGGGCACAGATACGCAGTATTTT.

The table lists this clonotype with many counts. The chain carries TRBV5-1 and TRBJ2-3; D gene ambiguous. V was clipped by 0 bases and J by 1 base, with 15 bases between them. Per germline, CDR1 SGHRS and CDR2 YFSETQ. The CDR3 is made up of 17 amino acids. The CDR3 loop is CASSLVVGPRGTDTQYF. CDR3 coding DNA: TGCGCCAGCAGCTTGGTGGTGGGCCCCCGGGGCACAGATACGCAGTATTTT.

This clonotype has a handful of counts. The chain recombines TRBV6-1 with TRBJ1-5; the match to TRBD1 covers 10 bases. The CDR3 runs to 15 residues. J lost 9 bases, V lost 6 bases, and 11 bases had no gene match. Germline loops: CDR1 MNHNS, CDR2 SASEGT. CDR3 amino acids: CASSPRTGGVSPQHF. The CDR3, as DNA: TGTGCCAGCAGCCCCAGGACAGGGGGGGTTTCGCCCCAGCATTTT.

The chain combines TRBV14 with TRBJ1-1, with D possibly TRBD1 on 5 matching bases. Per germline, CDR1 SGHDN and CDR2 FVKESK. Trimming cost V 3 bases and J 6 bases, with 17 bases left between them. The CDR3 runs to 15 residues. CDR3 coding DNA: TGTGCCAGCAGCCATTACGAGACAGACAACCCTGAAGCTTTCTTT. It encodes CASSHYETDNPEAFF. The variable domain in full, with the rest retrieved from reference TRBV14 and TRBJ1-1, is EAGVTQFPSHSVIEKGQTVTLRCDPISGHDNLYWYRRVMGKEIKFLLHFVKESKQDESGMPNNRFLAERTGGTYSTLKVQPAELEDSGVYFCASSHYETDNPEAFFGQGTRLTVV.

This rearrangement joins TRBV9 to TRBJ2-5; 7 bases fit TRBD1. The germline CDR1 and CDR2 sequences are SGDLS and YYNGEE. The CDR3 contains 14 residues. Germline trimming cut 3 bases from V and 5 bases from J; bases unmatched to any gene: 7. In nucleotides, the CDR3 is TGTGCCAGCAGCGGACGACAGGGTGGGGAGACCCAGTACTTC. This encodes CASSGRQGGETQYF. The variable domain in full, with the rest retrieved from reference TRBV9 and TRBJ2-5, is DSGVTQTPKHLITATGQRVTLRCSPRSGDLSVYWYQQSLDQGLQFLIQYYNGEERAKGNILERFSAQQFPDLHSELNLSSLELGDSALYFCASSGRQGGETQYFGPGTRLLVL.

This chain uses TRBV7-8 with TRBJ2-3; 8 nucleotides match TRBD2. Germline assignment: CDR1 SGHVS and CDR2 FQNEAQ. With V trimmed by 5 bases and J by 5 bases, 6 bases remained unmatched. The CDR3 extends over 14 amino acids. CDR3 in DNA: TGTGCCAGCAGCCCGCGGGGGGTGATAGATACGCAGTATTTT. This encodes CASSPRGVIDTQYF.

At least ten counts were recorded for this clonotype. V is TRBV3-1 and J is TRBJ2-5; 9 bases line up with TRBD1. This CDR3 is 16 amino acids long. Germline CDR1 is LGHDT and CDR2 is YNNKEL (reference sequence). The trim removed 4 bases at V and 5 bases at J, leaving 11 bases unmatched. The CDR3 sequence: CASSPTGTGLLETQYF. CDR3 DNA: TGTGCCAGCAGCCCAACCGGGACAGGGTTGTTGGAGACCCAGTACTTC.